Listed here are 8 T cell receptor beta chains from one sample, sequenced in a study of CD8 T cells in ankylosing spondylitis. Notes on the study in general: A TCR beta motif of about 8 highly homologous variants seemed to mark ankylosing spondylitis blood.

TCRdb re-called the 5' RACE reads with MiXCR, one entry per CDR3 protein. The sample holds roughly 700,000 distinct CDR3 sequences, around 20% seen once. No antigen is known for these receptors. Specimen: blood, either unsorted or a sorted T cell fraction (not recorded which). The receptors come from a male donor with ankylosing spondylitis.

The chain has TRBV27 and TRBJ2-2, with 9 positions matching TRBD1. Germline CDR1 reads MNHEY; CDR2 reads SMNVEV (reference sequence). The CDR3 spans 14 residues. The junction had 7 bases not matched to a gene; V was cut back by 7 bases and J by 7 bases. The CDR3 DNA is TGTGCCAGCACCCTGACAGGGGGGGGCGGGGAGCTGTTTTTT. This codes for CASTLTGGGGELFF.

CDR3 region: CASSLGDSSSYGYTF. The CDR3 nucleotides read TGCGCCAGCAGCTTGGGGGACAGTTCGAGCTATGGCTACACCTTC. The chain is built from TRBV5-1 and TRBJ1-2, with 7 bases aligning to TRBD1. CDR3 length: 15 amino acids. Germline V gene lookup returns CDR1 SGHRS and CDR2 YFSETQ. V was clipped by 0 bases and J by 4 bases; unmatched bases: 6.

This chain connects TRBV12-3 or TRBV12-4 to TRBJ1-2; no clear D gene. The CDR3 has 13 amino acids. Trimming removed 5 bases from V and 6 bases from J, with 13 bases in between. CDR3 in amino acids: CASSGGRVNGYTF. The CDR3 bases are TGTGCCAGCAGTGGCGGGAGGGTTAATGGCTACACCTTC.

This clonotype has more than one count but fewer than ten. V is TRBV15 and J is TRBJ2-7, with D maybe TRBD1 (5 bases). The CDR3 contains 12 residues. Trimming stripped 1 base from V and 4 bases from J, with 5 bases between. Germline V gene lookup returns CDR1 LNHNV and CDR2 YYDKDF (reference sequence). In DNA form, the CDR3 reads TGTGCCACCAGCAGAGCAGGGTACGAGCAGTACTTC. It encodes CATSRAGYEQYF. The full variable domain, completed using reference TRBV15 and TRBJ2-7, is DAMVIQNPRYQVTQFGKPVTLSCSQTLNHNVMYWYQQKSSQAPKLLFHYYDKDFNNEADTPDNFQSRRPNTSFCFLDIRSPGLGDTAMYLCATSRAGYEQYFGPGTRLTVT.

V is TRBV7-6 and J is TRBJ2-5; 9 positions agree with TRBD1. Germline CDR1 is SGHVS and CDR2 is FNYEAQ. V shed 8 bases, J shed 2 bases, and the junction held 6 bases outside the gene matches. The CDR3 runs 14 residues. The CDR3: CASGGTGTQETQYF. The CDR3 region has the DNA TGTGCCAGCGGCGGGACAGGGACACAAGAGACCCAGTACTTC.

This clonotype was counted between two and nine times. The rearrangement joins TRBV7-9 to TRBJ1-1; D unresolved. The V gene lost 7 bases and the J gene lost 3 bases, with 9 bases spanning the gap. Germline V lookup: CDR1 SEHNR, CDR2 FQNEAQ (reference sequence). There are 12 residues in the CDR3. CDR3 loop: CASTSFHTEAFF. CDR3 DNA sequence: TGTGCCAGCACCTCATTCCACACTGAAGCTTTCTTT.

J is TRBJ2-5 and V is TRBV6-2 or TRBV6-3, with a weak D call TRBD2 (6 bases). The germline CDR1 and CDR2 sequences are MNHEY and SVGEGT. Trimming left V 7 bases short and J 3 bases short, with 30 bases between. This CDR3 spans 19 amino acids. The CDR3 region has the DNA TGTGCCAGCAAGGAGGGAAGGCTAGCGATAATAAGGAGGGAAGAGACCCAGTACTTC. It is translated as CASKEGRLAIIRREETQYF.

This clonotype was detected a few times. The chain couples TRBV12-3 or TRBV12-4 to TRBJ2-3; TRBD2 matches 8 bases. This CDR3 region has 15 residues. The V gene end was trimmed by 2 bases and the J gene end by 4 bases; junction bases not matched to a gene: 5. CDR3 sequence reads: CASSLYGGASDTQYF. The CDR3 DNA follows: TGTGCCAGCAGTTTATACGGGGGGGCGTCAGATACGCAGTATTTT.